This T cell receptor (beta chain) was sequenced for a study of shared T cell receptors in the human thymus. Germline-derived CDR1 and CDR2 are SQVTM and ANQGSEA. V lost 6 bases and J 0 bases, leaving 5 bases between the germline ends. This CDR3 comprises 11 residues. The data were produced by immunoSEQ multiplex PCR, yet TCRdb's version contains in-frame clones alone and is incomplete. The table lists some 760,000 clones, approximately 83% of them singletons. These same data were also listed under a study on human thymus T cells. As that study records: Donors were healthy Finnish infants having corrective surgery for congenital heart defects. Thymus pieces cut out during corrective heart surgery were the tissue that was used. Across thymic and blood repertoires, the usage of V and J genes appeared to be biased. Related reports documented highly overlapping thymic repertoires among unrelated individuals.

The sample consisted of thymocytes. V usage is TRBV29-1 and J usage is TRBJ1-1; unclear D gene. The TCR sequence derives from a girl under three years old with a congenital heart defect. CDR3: CSVLVNTEAFF. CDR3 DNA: TGCAGCGTCTTAGTGAACACTGAAGCTTTCTTT.